Shown below are 14 T cell receptor beta chains from a single sample sequenced in a study of a mutant IDH1 vaccine in newly diagnosed glioma (dated by TCRdb to the early 2020s). The time point label here, explained by the study, means: baseline, week 1 (first vaccination visit). The sample's treatment or condition label is to be understood as: pre-vaccination baseline after standard-of-care therapy. Library preparation was by the immunoSEQ multiplex PCR assay. Sourced from immuneACCESS, this table was stored by TCRdb with only in-frame sequences that have V and J called. A share of the clones is absent; for the studies checked, an unresolved V gene accounts for under half, and the remainder has no known explanation. The sample yields about 33,000 clones; 70% to 90% were counted once. The ten largest clones capture around 4.9% of the sample. The source material was PBMCs, sampled from a glioma patient treated with radiotherapy, temozolomide or both. Source of these receptors: a woman in her thirties or forties with glioma.

This sequence joins TRBV7-2 and TRBJ2-3; D is uncertain. The CDR3 runs 11 residues. Trimming left V 6 bases short and J 0 bases short, with 1 base between. Germline CDR1 SGHTA, CDR2 FQGNSA. CDR3 amino acids: CASRSTDTQYF. CDR3 in DNA: TGTGCCAGCAGAAGCACAGATACGCAGTATTTT.

The chain employs TRBV6-1 and TRBJ1-1; D is undetermined. Germline loops: CDR1 MNHNS, CDR2 SASEGT. CDR3 length: 12 residues. Trimming took off 0 bases at V and 14 bases at J, with 13 bases between the two ends. The CDR3 nucleotides read TGTGCCAGCAGTGAAGCGATTTCCTACATGTTCTTT. Translating it yields CASSEAISYMFF.

The V call is TRBV5-1, the J call TRBJ2-7; TRBD1 aligns across 8 bases. Germline V CDR1 and CDR2: SGHRS, YFSETQ. Trimming took 4 bases from V and 2 from J; bases not matched to a gene: 5. The CDR3 consists of 14 residues. CDR3: CASSPGTGAYEQYF. The CDR3 coding sequence is TGCGCCAGCAGCCCGGGGACAGGTGCCTACGAGCAGTACTTC.

On this clone itself: At one end, the junction sequence differs from germline, possibly due to a read error. The gene calls are TRBV20-1 and TRBJ1-2; D is ambiguous. Germline values: CDR1 DFQATT, CDR2 SNEGSKA (reference sequence). This CDR3 comprises 10 residues. CDR3 coding DNA: TGTGGAAGCTTTAACTATGGCTACACCTTC. This gives the protein CGSFNYGYTF.

The chain joins TRBV7-2 to TRBJ2-5; 8 bases align to TRBD1. The CDR3 runs to 16 residues. The germline V gene has CDR1 SGHTA and CDR2 FQGNSA. With V trimmed by 5 bases and J by 5 bases, 13 bases remained unmatched. Written as DNA, the CDR3 is TGTGCCAGCAGCCAGGGGCTATTGGGACAGGCGGAGACCCAGTACTTC. Translated: CASSQGLLGQAETQYF.

By share of the sample, this clone is hyperexpanded. This rearrangement joins TRBV20-1 to TRBJ1-1; D unresolved. Germline V gives CDR1 DFQATT, CDR2 SNEGSKA (reference sequence). Trimming pared 5 bases from V and 1 base from J, leaving 5 bases between. The CDR3 loop spans 11 amino acids. CDR3 loop: CSALGNTEAFF. The CDR3 coding sequence is TGCAGTGCTTTGGGGAACACTGAAGCTTTCTTT.

The chain has TRBV7-9 and TRBJ2-7, with 7 bases matching TRBD2. The ends lost 4 bases at V and 3 bases at J; junction bases unmatched: 9. Germline loops: CDR1 SEHNR, CDR2 FQNEAQ (reference sequence). The CDR3 consists of 15 residues. CDR3 loop: CASSSNSGLHYEQYF. CDR3 sequence (DNA): TGTGCCAGCAGCTCCAATAGCGGGCTTCACTACGAGCAGTACTTC.

The V gene is TRBV7-2, the J gene TRBJ2-2; D ambiguous. V was pared by 4 bases and J by 8 bases, with 14 bases between. The V gene's germline CDR1 is SGHTA and CDR2 FQGNSA. The CDR3 has 14 residues. The CDR3 DNA reads as TGTGCCAGCAGCTCCTCCCGGACGGTGGGGGAGCTGTTTTTT. Translating it yields CASSSSRTVGELFF.

The rearrangement links TRBV30 to TRBJ2-7, with D hard to call. The length of the CDR3 is 11 residues. Deletions cut 1 base from V and 7 bases from J, with 8 bases between. Looked up from germline, CDR1 is GTSNPN and CDR2 is SVGIG (reference sequence). For the CDR3, the DNA is TGTGCCTGGAGTGCCCGCTTGGAGCAGTACTTC. It is translated as CAWSARLEQYF.

The chain uses TRBV2 and TRBJ1-2, with 12 bases identical to TRBD1. CDR1 is SNHLY and CDR2 is FYNNEI in the germline V gene. This CDR3 spans 17 amino acids. After removal of 6 bases from V and 0 bases from J, the junction contained 8 bases not matched to a gene. CDR3 sequence reads: CASRGSGTGGTNYGYTF. DNA of the CDR3: TGTGCCAGCAGGGGATCCGGGACAGGGGGCACTAACTATGGCTACACCTTC.

V usage is TRBV30 and J usage is TRBJ1-1, with a possible D match to TRBD1 (6 bases). The ends were cut back, 1 base at V and 8 bases at J, with 14 bases in the middle. Germline CDR1 and CDR2: GTSNPN and SVGIG (reference sequence). The CDR3 is made up of 13 amino acids. The CDR3 DNA follows: TGTGCCTGGAGTGCTTACCCAGGACAGGAAGCTTTCTTT. This codes for CAWSAYPGQEAFF.

This clone turned up a few times. V usage is TRBV7-2 and J usage is TRBJ2-5, with 9 bases aligning to TRBD2. Per germline, CDR1 SGHTA and CDR2 FQGNSA. The CDR3 covers 13 residues. Germline trimming cut 7 bases from V and 2 bases from J; bases unmatched to any gene: 2. The CDR3 is CASNSGGQETQYF. Written as DNA, the CDR3 is TGTGCCAGCAATAGCGGGGGACAAGAGACCCAGTACTTC. The full variable domain, with the rest looked up from reference TRBV7-2 and TRBJ2-5, is GAGVSQSPSNKVTEKGKDVELRCDPISGHTALYWYRQSLGQGLEFLIYFQGNSAPDKSGLPSDRFSAERTGGSVSTLTIQRTQQEDSAVYLCASNSGGQETQYFGPGTRLLVL.

Comments on this clone: An end of the junction does not agree with germline; a read error may underlie this. This sample also contains other DNA sequences that code for the same CDR3. This sequence joins TRBV4-1 and TRBJ2-7, with TRBD2 as a possible D gene (5 bases). In germline, CDR1 is MGHRA, CDR2 YSYEKL. This CDR3 contains 12 residues. The CDR3 loop reads CASSQETGEQYF. Here the CDR3 DNA reads TGCGCCAGCAGTCAAGAAACGGGGGAGCAGTACTTC.

This clone was observed a single time. This chain links TRBV2 with TRBJ2-5, with D perhaps matching TRBD2 (5 bases). CDR3 length: 13 amino acids. The V end lost 3 bases, the J end lost 5 bases, and 10 bases lay between the germline ends. The germline V gene encodes CDR1 SNHLY and CDR2 FYNNEI. CDR3 protein: CASSEDSAETQYF. The DNA of the CDR3 is TGTGCCAGCAGTGAGGACTCCGCGGAGACCCAGTACTTC.